The 26 T cell receptor beta chains listed next were all sequenced from one sample in a study of blood T cell repertoires in COVID-19. This table comes from immunoSEQ multiplex PCR, and its TCRdb copy is limited to in-frame clones, with some not included. The sample has about 210,000 clones, approximately 80% seen once. The source material was peripheral blood. These receptors were collected from a woman of 80 years or more with COVID-19, enrolled during active disease.

This sequence joins TRBV6-5 and TRBJ2-3; 9 nucleotides match TRBD2. V dropped 4 bases and J dropped 4; count of bases not matched to a gene: 9. The CDR3 extends over 16 amino acids. Germline CDR1 and CDR2: MNHEY and SVGAGI. The DNA of the CDR3 is TGTGCCAGCAGTTGCAGTAGCGGGGGTTTTGCAGATACGCAGTATTTT. Translation: CASSCSSGGFADTQYF.

This chain uses TRBV28 with TRBJ2-7; 14 bases agree with TRBD2. CDR1 MDHEN and CDR2 SYDVKM come from the germline V gene. Unmatched junction bases numbered 5, after V lost 5 bases and J lost 11 bases. The CDR3 totals 13 residues. CDR3 sequence (DNA): TGTGCCAGCAGTCCCCCGGGACTAGCGGGGGAGTACTTC. It specifies CASSPPGLAGEYF.

This sequence joins TRBV6-2 or TRBV6-3 and TRBJ2-7; tentatively, D is TRBD1 (6 bases). V was trimmed by 6 bases and J by 6 bases, leaving 15 bases between them. This CDR3 contains 13 residues. Germline values: CDR1 MNHEY, CDR2 SVGEGT. The CDR3, as DNA: TGTGCCAGCAGCCTCAGGGGTAGAGGCGAGCAGTACGTC. Translating it yields CASSLRGRGEQYV.

The chain recombines TRBV2 with TRBJ1-4; no reliable D call. The V end was cut by 5 bases, the J end by 6 bases, with 13 bases between. The CDR3 loop spans 14 amino acids. Looked up from germline, CDR1 is SNHLY and CDR2 is FYNNEI. Written as DNA, the CDR3 is TGTGCCAGCAGTATGACTCTGGCCTATGAAAAACTGTTTTTT. It translates to CASSMTLAYEKLFF.

The chain has TRBV18 and TRBJ2-2; tentatively, D is TRBD1 (5 bases). From germline, CDR1 is KGHSH and CDR2 LQKENI. V was clipped by 3 bases and J by 2 bases, with 10 bases between them. This CDR3 contains 15 residues. The CDR3 sequence is CASSPMQGNTGELFF. CDR3 bases: TGTGCCAGCTCACCGATGCAGGGTAACACCGGGGAGCTGTTTTTT.

The gene calls are TRBV6-5 and TRBJ2-7, with 11 bases fitting TRBD1. Trimming cost V 2 bases and J 4 bases; bases outside gene matches: 4. Germline CDR1 is MNHEY and CDR2 is SVGAGI. The CDR3 consists of 15 residues. CDR3 nucleotide sequence: TGTGCCAGCAGTTACGCCGGGACAGGGGGGTACGAGCAGTACTTC. Encoded protein: CASSYAGTGGYEQYF.

This chain uses TRBV10-3 with TRBJ1-2, with 7 nucleotides matching TRBD1. J gave up 2 bases and V 2 bases, and 2 bases lay outside the gene matches. This CDR3 comprises 14 residues. Germline CDR1 ENHRY, CDR2 SYGVKD. CDR3: CAISETTGNYGYTF. The CDR3 nucleotides are TGTGCCATCAGTGAGACGACAGGGAACTATGGCTACACCTTC.

This rearrangement joins TRBV7-2 to TRBJ2-1, with 13 bases aligning to TRBD2. Germline values: CDR1 SGHTA, CDR2 FQGNSA. The trim removed 3 bases at V and 5 bases at J, leaving 10 bases unmatched. CDR3 length: 18 residues. The CDR3 here is CASSFLPGTSGAHNEQFF. As DNA, the CDR3 is TGTGCCAGCAGCTTCCTCCCCGGGACTAGCGGGGCCCACAATGAGCAGTTCTTC.

This chain uses TRBV10-3 with TRBJ2-1; possibly TRBD1 for D (7 bases). The germline V and J ends were trimmed by 0 bases and 7 bases, with 10 bases remaining between them. The CDR3 is 14 residues long. The germline gives CDR1 ENHRY, CDR2 SYGVKD. In DNA form, the CDR3 reads TGTGCCATCAGTGAGTCGACAGGGAGGAATGAGCAGTTCTTC. Its translation: CAISESTGRNEQFF.

CDR3 nucleotides: TGTGCCAGCAGTTTCTACAGGGCTTCACCCCTCCACTTT. This encodes CASSFYRASPLHF. The genes are TRBV12-3 or TRBV12-4 and TRBJ1-6, with a possible D match to TRBD1 (6 bases). This CDR3 contains 13 residues. The V gene lost 3 bases and the J gene lost 9 bases, with 9 bases spanning the gap.

The chain recombines TRBV27 with TRBJ2-1; a possible D gene is TRBD2 (6 bases). Trimming stripped 8 bases from V and 6 bases from J, with 23 bases between. From germline, CDR1 is MNHEY and CDR2 SMNVEV (reference sequence). CDR3 length: 16 residues. CDR3 bases: TGTGCCAGCTTCCCTTCGTGGGCGGGGCTGGGCAATGAGCAGTTCTTC. Its translation is CASFPSWAGLGNEQFF.

This clone was counted a few times. The chain combines TRBV28 with TRBJ1-5; possible D gene TRBD1, 6 bases. The germline V gene has CDR1 MDHEN and CDR2 SYDVKM. The CDR3 is 18 residues long. Trimming cost V 5 bases and J 4 bases, with 24 bases left between them. The CDR3 region is CASSPFRPGVPGNQPQHF. CDR3 bases: TGTGCCAGCAGTCCCTTTAGACCAGGGGTGCCGGGGAATCAGCCCCAGCATTTT.

The V and J genes are TRBV7-2 and TRBJ2-1, with 8 bases that match TRBD2. V was pared by 1 base and J by 3 bases, with 2 bases of the junction left unmatched. CDR1 SGHTA and CDR2 FQGNSA come from the germline V gene. The length of the CDR3 is 15 residues. The CDR3 here is CASSLDGGGYNEQFF. The CDR3 region has the DNA TGTGCCAGCAGCTTAGACGGGGGGGGCTACAATGAGCAGTTCTTC.

This chain joins TRBV4-2 and TRBJ1-2; 7 bases are a match to TRBD1. With 5 bases clipped from V and 5 bases from J, the junction kept 8 bases outside the gene matches. The CDR3 contains 14 residues. CDR1 and CDR2 from the germline V gene are LGHNA and YNFKEQ. The CDR3 sequence is CASSNRGGDYGYTF. The CDR3 DNA reads as TGTGCCAGCAGCAACAGGGGAGGCGATTATGGCTACACCTTC.

This clone was counted once. J is TRBJ2-3 and V is TRBV14; 11 nucleotides agree with TRBD2. CDR3 length: 17 residues. Germline CDR1 and CDR2: SGHDN and FVKESK. With V trimmed by 4 bases and J by 3 bases, 9 bases remained unmatched. In DNA form, the CDR3 reads TGTGCCAGCAGCCTCCTCACCACTAGCGGGGGAACAGATACGCAGTATTTT. Encoded protein: CASSLLTTSGGTDTQYF. Full variable domain (remainder filled in from reference TRBV14 and TRBJ2-3): EAGVTQFPSHSVIEKGQTVTLRCDPISGHDNLYWYRRVMGKEIKFLLHFVKESKQDESGMPNNRFLAERTGGTYSTLKVQPAELEDSGVYFCASSLLTTSGGTDTQYFGPGTRLTVL.

The rearrangement links TRBV27 to TRBJ2-3; D is ambiguous. Trimming left V 3 bases short and J 0 bases short, with 13 bases between. The CDR3 runs to 16 residues. Germline loops: CDR1 MNHEY, CDR2 SMNVEV (reference sequence). CDR3 nucleotides: TGTGCCAGCAGTTTCTCTCCCGTAGCTAGCACAGATACGCAGTATTTT. Its protein product is CASSFSPVASTDTQYF.

V gene TRBV12-3 or TRBV12-4 combines with J gene TRBJ1-1; D not certain. The length of the CDR3 is 12 residues. Trimming shortened V by 8 bases and J by 0 bases, and 7 bases separated the two germline ends. This CDR3 is CASDDLNTEAFF. The CDR3 bases are TGTGCCAGCGACGACTTGAACACTGAAGCTTTCTTT.

In this sample, this clone turned up a few times. The V and J genes are TRBV11-2 and TRBJ2-2, with 10 bases lining up with TRBD2. J gave up 2 bases and V 6 bases, and 3 bases lay outside the gene matches. Germline CDR1 is SGHAT and CDR2 is FQNNGV. CDR3 size: 15 residues. The CDR3 DNA reads TGTGCCAGCAGGGGACTAGCGAGTAACACCGGGGAGCTGTTTTTT. Amino acid sequence: CASRGLASNTGELFF. Full variable domain (missing parts from reference TRBV11-2 and TRBJ2-2): EAGVAQSPRYKIIEKRQSVAFWCNPISGHATLYWYQQILGQGPKLLIQFQNNGVVDDSQLPKDRFSAERLKGVDSTLKIQPAKLEDSAVYLCASRGLASNTGELFFGEGSRLTVL.

This clone appeared a single time. This chain connects TRBV7-6 to TRBJ1-2, with D tentatively TRBD1 (6 bases). The CDR3 contains 12 residues. V was clipped by 2 bases and J by 5 bases, with 6 bases between them. The germline V gene has CDR1 SGHVS and CDR2 FNYEAQ. Written as DNA, the CDR3 is TGTGCCAGCAGCTTAAGGGGGTATGGCTACACCTTC. Its protein is CASSLRGYGYTF.

The genes are TRBV28 and TRBJ1-2; D is unclear. There are 14 residues in the CDR3. The germline gives CDR1 MDHEN, CDR2 SYDVKM. V lost 6 bases, J lost 3 bases, and 14 bases lay in between. This CDR3 is CASSSNREYYGYTF. CDR3 DNA sequence: TGTGCCAGCAGCTCCAACAGAGAGTACTATGGCTACACCTTC.

The rearrangement links TRBV2 to TRBJ1-4, with D hard to call. The germline CDR1 and CDR2 sequences are SNHLY and FYNNEI. V gave up 4 bases and J gave up 5 bases, with 17 bases separating them. The CDR3 runs to 16 residues. In DNA, the CDR3 is TGTGCCAGCAGTGTTAGCGGACGGGTCTTAAATGAAAAACTGTTTTTT. It encodes CASSVSGRVLNEKLFF. The entire variable domain, with the rest obtained from reference TRBV2 and TRBJ1-4, is as follows: EPEVTQTPSHQVTQMGQEVILRCVPISNHLYFYWYRQILGQKVEFLVSFYNNEISEKSEIFDDQFSVERPDGSNFTLKIRSTKLEDSAMYFCASSVSGRVLNEKLFFGSGTQLSVL.

This chain joins TRBV28 and TRBJ1-2; 11 bases fit TRBD1. The CDR3 runs 18 residues. The trim removed 5 bases at V and 6 bases at J, leaving 17 bases unmatched. Germline CDR1 reads MDHEN; CDR2 reads SYDVKM. CDR3 residues: CASSPTSTWTGGADGYTF. The CDR3 DNA sequence: TGTGCCAGCAGTCCGACAAGTACATGGACAGGGGGCGCTGATGGCTACACCTTC.

This chain uses TRBV24-1 with TRBJ1-2; 9 bases map to TRBD1. Germline assignment: CDR1 KGHDR and CDR2 SFDVKD. The CDR3 loop spans 14 amino acids. V shed 5 bases and J 5 bases; nucleotides not matched to a gene: 5. CDR3 nucleotides: TGTGCCACCAGTGCCGGGACAGGGAATTATGGCTACACCTTC. The encoded protein is CATSAGTGNYGYTF.

The chain has TRBV28 and TRBJ1-1, with D possibly TRBD1 on 6 matching bases. Germline V gene lookup returns CDR1 MDHEN and CDR2 SYDVKM. Trimming cost V 4 bases and J 0 bases, with 15 bases left between them. This CDR3 has 16 amino acids. The CDR3 bases are TGTGCCAGCAGTTCGACAGGATGGGTAATGAACACTGAAGCTTTCTTT. Translated: CASSSTGWVMNTEAFF.

This chain links TRBV28 with TRBJ2-1; no definite D call. V gave up 6 bases and J gave up 5 bases, with 5 bases separating them. Per germline, CDR1 MDHEN and CDR2 SYDVKM. The CDR3 loop spans 11 amino acids. In DNA, the CDR3 is TGTGCCAGCAGCGTAAACAATGAGCAGTTCTTC. This codes for CASSVNNEQFF. Supplemented by reference TRBV28 and TRBJ2-1, the full variable domain reads DVKVTQSSRYLVKRTGEKVFLECVQDMDHENMFWYRQDPGLGLRLIYFSYDVKMKEKGDIPEGYSVSREKKERFSLILESASTNQTSMYLCASSVNNEQFFGPGTRLTVL.

The rearrangement uses TRBV18 and TRBJ2-1, with TRBD1 identical over 9 bases. The CDR3 consists of 12 residues. The germline V gene has CDR1 KGHSH and CDR2 LQKENI. J gave up 8 bases and V 9 bases, and 5 bases lay outside the gene matches. The CDR3 loop reads CASGGQGYEQFF. CDR3 in DNA: TGTGCCAGTGGCGGACAGGGGTATGAGCAGTTCTTC.